This T cell receptor beta chain was identified during a study of T cells expressing NK-cell markers. Synthesis of TCR beta cDNA relied on 5'RACE template switching carrying UMIs. TCRdb re-called the 5' RACE reads and gives one entry per CDR3 protein, without DNA. The table counts about 430,000 distinct CDR3 sequences; almost 1.5% lies in the top ten. This CDR3 region has 13 residues. What was sequenced was blood T cells: a sorted CD56 or NKG2C T cell subset, CD4+ or CD8+ T cells, or bulk PBMC T cells (not recorded which). The sequence was obtained from a woman in her forties or fifties in good health. V usage is TRBV12-3 or TRBV12-4 and J usage is TRBJ1-5. This CDR3 is CASRGSLQQPQHF.